In its sample, the clone carrying this T cell receptor beta chain ranks as medium-sized (0.01 to 0.1%). Germline-derived CDR1 and CDR2 are SGHNT and YENEEA. The CDR3 totals 19 residues. V lost 1 base and J lost 3; bases outside the gene matches: 15. Here immunoSEQ multiplex PCR was the method, and the copy in TCRdb shows in-frame clones only, minus some. The sample holds approximately 2,300 clones, 23% seen once. Treatment described: randomized to nivolumab then ipilimumab (arm A) or the reverse (arm B). Patients had received no earlier DNA-damaging chemotherapy. This specimen belongs to a study of sequential checkpoint blockade in melanoma. Study at large: After both sequences, patients received maintenance nivolumab.

The sample consisted of tumor tissue (inferred from file names), taken from a patient given nivolumab and ipilimumab in sequence. This clonotype originated in a human donor with melanoma. The rearrangement links TRBV11-3 to TRBJ2-7; 10 nucleotides align to TRBD2. The CDR3 region has the DNA TGTGCCAGCAGCTTAGGAGGTCTGGGGAATAGCGGGAGGCACTACGAGCAGTACTTC. Translation gives CASSLGGLGNSGRHYEQYF.